The T cell receptor beta chain under discussion was sequenced for a study of T cell repertoires in cytomegalovirus infection. Broader study findings: In two of eight donors, the top clonotype was HLA-C-restricted CMV-specific.

Trimming shortened V by 7 bases and J by 0 bases, and 9 bases separated the two germline ends. CDR3 length: 13 residues. Per germline, CDR1 SNHLY and CDR2 FYNNEI. Note on this clonotype: The antigen is undetermined.

MiXCR was run by TCRdb on the reads, yielding one entry per CDR3 protein. Counted here are roughly 180,000 distinct CDR3 sequences, 28% occurring once; the ten biggest clones make up approximately 30%. Sequencing was carried out using PBMCs. The sequence was obtained from a human donor in good health (CMV status not recorded). Some clones in this sample may be carry-over from other donors' samples. The chain links TRBV2 to TRBJ1-2; no definite D call. As DNA, the CDR3 is TGTGCCAGCAAGTTTTCAGCTAACTATGGCTACACCTTC. It translates to CASKFSANYGYTF. Full variable domain (outside the CDR3, taken from reference TRBV2 and TRBJ1-2): EPEVTQTPSHQVTQMGQEVILRCVPISNHLYFYWYRQILGQKVEFLVSFYNNEISEKSEIFDDQFSVERPDGSNFTLKIRSTKLEDSAMYFCASKFSANYGYTFGSGTRLTVV.